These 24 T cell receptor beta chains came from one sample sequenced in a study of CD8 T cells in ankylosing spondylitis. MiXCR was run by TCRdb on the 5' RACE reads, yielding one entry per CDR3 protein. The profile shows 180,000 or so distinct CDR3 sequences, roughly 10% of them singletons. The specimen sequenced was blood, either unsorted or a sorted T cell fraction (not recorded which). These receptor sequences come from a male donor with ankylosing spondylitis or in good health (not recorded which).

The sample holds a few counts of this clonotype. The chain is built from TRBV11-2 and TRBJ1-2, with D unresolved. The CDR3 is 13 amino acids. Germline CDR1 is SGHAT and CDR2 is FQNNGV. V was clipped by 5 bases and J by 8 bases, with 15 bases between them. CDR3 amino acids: CASSPGSFQGYTF. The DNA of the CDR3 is TGTGCCAGCAGCCCCGGGTCTTTCCAGGGCTACACCTTC.

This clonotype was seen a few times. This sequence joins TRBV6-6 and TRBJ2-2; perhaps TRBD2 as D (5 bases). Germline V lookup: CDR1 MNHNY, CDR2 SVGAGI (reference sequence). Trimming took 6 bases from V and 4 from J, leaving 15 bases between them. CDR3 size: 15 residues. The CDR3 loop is CASSKRKNPTGELFF. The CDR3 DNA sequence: TGTGCCAGCAGCAAGCGGAAGAACCCCACCGGGGAGCTGTTTTTT.

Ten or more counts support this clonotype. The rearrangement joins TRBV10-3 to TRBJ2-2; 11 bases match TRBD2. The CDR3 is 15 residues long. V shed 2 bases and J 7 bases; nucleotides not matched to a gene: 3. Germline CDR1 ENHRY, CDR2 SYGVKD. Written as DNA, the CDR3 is TGTGCCATCAGTGAGACACTAGCGGGAGTCGGGGAGCTGTTTTTT. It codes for CAISETLAGVGELFF.

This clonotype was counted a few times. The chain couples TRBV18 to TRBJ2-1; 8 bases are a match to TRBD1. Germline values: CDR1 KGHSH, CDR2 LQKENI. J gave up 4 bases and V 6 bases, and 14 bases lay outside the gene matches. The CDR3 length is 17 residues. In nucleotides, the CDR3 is TGTGCCAGCTCGCCAGGACAGGGCGGTGTAAGGTACAATGAGCAGTTCTTC. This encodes CASSPGQGGVRYNEQFF.

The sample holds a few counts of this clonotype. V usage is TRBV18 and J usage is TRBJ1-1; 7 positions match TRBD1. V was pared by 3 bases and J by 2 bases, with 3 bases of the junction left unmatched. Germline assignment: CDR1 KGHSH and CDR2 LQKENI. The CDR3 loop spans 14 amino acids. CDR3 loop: CASSPYRGNTEAFF. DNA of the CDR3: TGTGCCAGCTCACCCTACAGGGGAAACACTGAAGCTTTCTTT.

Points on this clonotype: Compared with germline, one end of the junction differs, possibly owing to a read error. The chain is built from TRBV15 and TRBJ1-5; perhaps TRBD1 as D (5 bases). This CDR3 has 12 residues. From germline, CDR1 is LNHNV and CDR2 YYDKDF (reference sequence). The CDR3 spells CATSYWGLDVLF. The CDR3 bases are TGTGCCACCAGCTATTGGGGGTTAGACGTACTTTTT.

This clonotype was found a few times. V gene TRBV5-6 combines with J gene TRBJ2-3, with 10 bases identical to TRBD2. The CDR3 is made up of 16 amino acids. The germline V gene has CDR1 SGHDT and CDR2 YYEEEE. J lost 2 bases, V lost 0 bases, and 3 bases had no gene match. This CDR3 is CASSLASGGSTDTQYF. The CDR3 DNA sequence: TGTGCCAGCAGCTTGGCTAGCGGGGGTTCCACAGATACGCAGTATTTT.

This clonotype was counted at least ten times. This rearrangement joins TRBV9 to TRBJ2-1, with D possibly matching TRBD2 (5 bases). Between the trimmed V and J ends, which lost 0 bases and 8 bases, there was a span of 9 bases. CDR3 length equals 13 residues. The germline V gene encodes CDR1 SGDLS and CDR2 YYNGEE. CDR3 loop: CASSVVGRDEQFF. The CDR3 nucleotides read TGTGCCAGCAGCGTAGTAGGGAGAGATGAGCAGTTCTTC.

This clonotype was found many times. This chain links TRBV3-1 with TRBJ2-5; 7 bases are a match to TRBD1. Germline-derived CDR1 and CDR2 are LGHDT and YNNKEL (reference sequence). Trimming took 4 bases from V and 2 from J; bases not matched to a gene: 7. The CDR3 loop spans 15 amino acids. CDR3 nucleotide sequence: TGTGCCAGCAGCCTTCACCCGGACAGGCAAGAGACCCAGTACTTC. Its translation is CASSLHPDRQETQYF.

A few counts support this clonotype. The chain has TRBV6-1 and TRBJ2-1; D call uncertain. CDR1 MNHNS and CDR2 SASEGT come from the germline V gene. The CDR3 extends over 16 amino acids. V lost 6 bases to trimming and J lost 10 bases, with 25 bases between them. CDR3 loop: CASSSFPVRQGIEQFF. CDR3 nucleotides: TGTGCCAGCAGCTCCTTTCCGGTACGGCAAGGGATAGAGCAGTTCTTC.

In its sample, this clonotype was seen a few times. The CDR3 sequence is CASSLEVASYNEQFF. The CDR3 DNA follows: TGTGCCAGCAGCTTAGAGGTAGCGTCCTACAATGAGCAGTTCTTC. The V call is TRBV7-2, the J call TRBJ2-1, with D possibly being TRBD2 (5 bases). CDR1 and CDR2 from the germline V gene are SGHTA and FQGNSA. The CDR3 totals 15 residues. With 1 base removed from V and 1 base from J, the gap between germline ends came to 8 bases.

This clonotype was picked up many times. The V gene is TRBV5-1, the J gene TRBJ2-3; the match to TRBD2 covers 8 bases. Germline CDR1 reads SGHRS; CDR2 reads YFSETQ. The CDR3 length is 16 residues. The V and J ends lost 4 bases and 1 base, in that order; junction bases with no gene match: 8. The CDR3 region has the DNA TGCGCCAGCAGCGCAATCGGGGGGGTCGGCACAGATACGCAGTATTTT. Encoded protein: CASSAIGGVGTDTQYF. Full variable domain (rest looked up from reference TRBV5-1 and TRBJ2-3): KAGVTQTPRYLIKTRGQQVTLSCSPISGHRSVSWYQQTPGQGLQFLFEYFSETQRNKGNFPGRFSGRQFSNSRSEMNVSTLELGDSALYLCASSAIGGVGTDTQYFGPGTRLTVL.

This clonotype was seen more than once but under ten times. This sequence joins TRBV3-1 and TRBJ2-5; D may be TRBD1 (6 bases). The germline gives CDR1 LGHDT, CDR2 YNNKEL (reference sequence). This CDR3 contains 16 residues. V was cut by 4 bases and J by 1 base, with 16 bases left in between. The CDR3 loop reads CASSLASGAFQETQYF. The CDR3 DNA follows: TGTGCCAGCAGCCTTGCGTCAGGGGCCTTCCAAGAGACCCAGTACTTC.

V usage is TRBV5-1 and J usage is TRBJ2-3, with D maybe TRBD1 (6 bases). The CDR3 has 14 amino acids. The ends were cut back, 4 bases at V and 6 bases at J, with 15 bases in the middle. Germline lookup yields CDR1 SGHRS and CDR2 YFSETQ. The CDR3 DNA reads TGCGCCAGCAGCGTGTACGAAACAGGGGATACGCAGTATTTT. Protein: CASSVYETGDTQYF.

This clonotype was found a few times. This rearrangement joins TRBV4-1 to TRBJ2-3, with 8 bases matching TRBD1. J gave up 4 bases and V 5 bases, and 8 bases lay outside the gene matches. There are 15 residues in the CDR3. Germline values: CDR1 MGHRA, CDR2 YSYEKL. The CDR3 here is CASSDGQGSSDTQYF. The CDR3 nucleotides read TGCGCCAGCAGCGACGGACAGGGATCGTCAGATACGCAGTATTTT.

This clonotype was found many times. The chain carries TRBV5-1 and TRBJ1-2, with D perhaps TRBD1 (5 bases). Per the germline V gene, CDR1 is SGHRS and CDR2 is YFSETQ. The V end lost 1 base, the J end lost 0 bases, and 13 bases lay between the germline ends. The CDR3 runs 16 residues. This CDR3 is CASSLSPDSSNYGYTF. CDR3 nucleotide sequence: TGCGCCAGCAGCTTGTCCCCCGACAGCTCTAACTATGGCTACACCTTC. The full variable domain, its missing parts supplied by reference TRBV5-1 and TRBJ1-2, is KAGVTQTPRYLIKTRGQQVTLSCSPISGHRSVSWYQQTPGQGLQFLFEYFSETQRNKGNFPGRFSGRQFSNSRSEMNVSTLELGDSALYLCASSLSPDSSNYGYTFGSGTRLTVV.

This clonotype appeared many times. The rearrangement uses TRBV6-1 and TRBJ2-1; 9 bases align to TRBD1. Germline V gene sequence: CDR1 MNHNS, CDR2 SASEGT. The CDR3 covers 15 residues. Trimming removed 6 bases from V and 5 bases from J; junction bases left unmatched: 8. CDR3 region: CASRAGTGFNNEQFF. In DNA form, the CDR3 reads TGTGCCAGCAGGGCCGGGACAGGGTTTAACAATGAGCAGTTCTTC.

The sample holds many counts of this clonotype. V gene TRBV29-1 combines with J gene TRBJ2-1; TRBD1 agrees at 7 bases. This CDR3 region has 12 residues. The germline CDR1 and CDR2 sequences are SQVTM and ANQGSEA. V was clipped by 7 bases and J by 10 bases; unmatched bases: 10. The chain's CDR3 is CSGLTGEREQFF. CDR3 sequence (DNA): TGCAGCGGTCTCACAGGGGAGCGGGAGCAGTTCTTC.

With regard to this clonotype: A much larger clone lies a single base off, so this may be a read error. DNA of the CDR3: TGTGCCAGCAGCCCCAAGGTTCCGGGAATGAAGACTGAAGCTTTCTTT. This codes for CASSPKVPGMKTEAFF. The gene calls are TRBV3-1 and TRBJ1-1; D call uncertain. The V gene's germline CDR1 is LGHDT and CDR2 YNNKEL (reference sequence). The CDR3 sequence is 16 residues long.

This chain's CDR3 is CASSLGLAWVVSNEQFF. Here the CDR3 DNA reads TGTGCCAGCAGTCTGGGACTAGCGTGGGTTGTAAGCAATGAGCAGTTCTTC. V and J are TRBV27 and TRBJ2-1; 10 bases match TRBD2. Losses at the gene ends were 5 bases for V and 6 bases for J; bases not matched to a gene: 13. The CDR3 runs to 17 residues. Per the germline V gene, CDR1 is MNHEY and CDR2 is SMNVEV (reference sequence).

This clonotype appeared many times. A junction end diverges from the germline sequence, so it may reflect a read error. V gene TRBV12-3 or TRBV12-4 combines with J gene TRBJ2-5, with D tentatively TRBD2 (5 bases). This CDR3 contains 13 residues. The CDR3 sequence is CASSLGRQETQYF. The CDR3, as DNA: TGCGCCAGCAGCCTTGGGAGACAAGAGACCCAGTACTTC.

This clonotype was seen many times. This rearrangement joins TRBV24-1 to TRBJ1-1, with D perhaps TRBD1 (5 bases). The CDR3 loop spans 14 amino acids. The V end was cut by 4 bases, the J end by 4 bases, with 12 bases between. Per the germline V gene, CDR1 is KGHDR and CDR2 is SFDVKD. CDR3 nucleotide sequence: TGTGCCACCAGTGACAACCGACAGCCCACTGAAGCTTTCTTT. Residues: CATSDNRQPTEAFF.

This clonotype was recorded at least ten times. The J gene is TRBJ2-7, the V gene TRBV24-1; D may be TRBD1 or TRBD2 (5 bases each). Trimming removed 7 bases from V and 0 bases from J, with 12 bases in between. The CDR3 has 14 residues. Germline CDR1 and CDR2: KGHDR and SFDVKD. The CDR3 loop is CATRGPAPSYEQYF. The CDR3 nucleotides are TGTGCCACCAGGGGACCCGCCCCCTCCTACGAGCAGTACTTC.

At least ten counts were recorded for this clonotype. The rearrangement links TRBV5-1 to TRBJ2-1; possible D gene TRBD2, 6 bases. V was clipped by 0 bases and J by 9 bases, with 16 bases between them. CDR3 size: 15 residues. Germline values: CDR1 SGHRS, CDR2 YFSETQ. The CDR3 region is CASSLALAKDTEQFF. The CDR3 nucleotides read TGCGCCAGCAGCTTGGCCCTAGCGAAGGATACTGAGCAGTTCTTC. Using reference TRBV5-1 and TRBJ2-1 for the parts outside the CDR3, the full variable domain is KAGVTQTPRYLIKTRGQQVTLSCSPISGHRSVSWYQQTPGQGLQFLFEYFSETQRNKGNFPGRFSGRQFSNSRSEMNVSTLELGDSALYLCASSLALAKDTEQFFGPGTRLTVL.